This TCR beta chain was sequenced in a study of cytotoxic CD8 clonotypes in ibrutinib-treated CLL. Notes on the study in general: The clonality rise at ibrutinib response reflected private clonotype expansion. Sustained-remission and progressing patients' sampling times differed. Higher clonality was seen at ibrutinib response and a return toward baseline at progression.

Germline V CDR1 and CDR2: MDHEN, SYDVKM. CDR3 length equals 12 residues. The intended depth for sequencing was 1 in 200,000 to 1 in 1 million T cells. The assay was immunoSEQ multiplex PCR, and TCRdb's table has in-frame clones only and misses some. The data hold 130,000 to 150,000 clones, with over 60% observed a single time. In its sample, this clone was seen a few times. Its matching antigen is unknown. Relative to the germline gene, one junction end is altered; a read error may explain this. This sequence was found in a human donor with chronic lymphocytic leukemia. This specimen was PBMCs, taken after 12 months of ibrutinib treatment. V usage is TRBV28 and J usage is TRBJ2-7; the D gene is possibly TRBD2 (5 bases). The CDR3 protein is CACSLGEYEQYF. The CDR3 nucleotides are TGTGCCTGCAGCCTTGGGGAGTACGAGCAGTACTTC.